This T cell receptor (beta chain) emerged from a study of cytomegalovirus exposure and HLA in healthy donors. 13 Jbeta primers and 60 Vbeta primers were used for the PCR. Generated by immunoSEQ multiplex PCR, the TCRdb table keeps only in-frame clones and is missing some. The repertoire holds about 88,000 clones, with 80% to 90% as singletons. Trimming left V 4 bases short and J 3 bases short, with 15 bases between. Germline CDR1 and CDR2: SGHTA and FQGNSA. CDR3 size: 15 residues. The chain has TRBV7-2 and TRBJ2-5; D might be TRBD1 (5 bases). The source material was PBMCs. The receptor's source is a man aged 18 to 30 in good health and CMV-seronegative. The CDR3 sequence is CASSSIRTPKETQYF. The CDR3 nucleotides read TGTGCCAGCAGCTCGATTCGGACACCTAAAGAGACCCAGTACTTC.